This is a list of T cell receptor beta chains from one sample in a study of a mutant IDH1 vaccine in newly diagnosed glioma. Data came from immunoSEQ multiplex PCR; TCRdb stores just in-frame clones and leaves some out. The sample lists 35,000 to 50,000 clones; 92% were seen once. Antigens of these TCRs are unknown. The sequenced sample was PBMCs, obtained from a glioma patient whose treatment included an IDH1 peptide vaccine. The receptors were sampled from a man between 50 and 59 years old with glioma. CDR3s include the opening cysteine and the closing phenylalanine or tryptophan. The D gene is left open where the match is weak. Not every row has a clone size; where given, it reads once, few, many or a size class.

V	D	size	J	DNA	CDR3
TRBV6-4	-	once	TRBJ1-2	TGTGCCAGCAGTCCCGACTCCTTCAGCGGCTACACCTTC	CASSPDSFSGYTF
TRBV4-3	TRBD2	-	TRBJ2-7	TGCGCCAGCAGCCAGGCCTATAGCGGGGGGCTCTACGAGCAGTACTTC	CASSQAYSGGLYEQYF
TRBV18	TRBD2	-	TRBJ2-3	TGTGCCAGCTCACCAAGGAGGGTCGAGCGGGGCATACAAGGGGCGCAGTATTTT	CASSPRRVERGIQGAQYF
TRBV15	-	-	TRBJ2-7	TGTGCCACCAGCAGGTCCGGGCATTACTCCTACGAGCAGTACTTC	CATSRSGHYSYEQYF
TRBV7-2	-	-	TRBJ2-7	TGTGCCAGCAGACAACCCGACTCCTACGAGCAGTACTTC	CASRQPDSYEQYF
TRBV19	TRBD2	-	TRBJ2-3	TGTGCCAGTAGTACCTGGACTAGCGGGAGGGATACGCAGTATTTT	CASSTWTSGRDTQYF
TRBV10-1	TRBD2	-	TRBJ2-1	TGCGCCAGCAGTGATATAGCGGGCGGCGTTGAGGAGCAGTTCTTC	CASSDIAGGVEEQFF
TRBV27	-	-	TRBJ1-2	TGTGCCAGCAGTTTGGAGGGGAACTATGGCTACACCTTC	CASSLEGNYGYTF
TRBV4-1	TRBD1	-	TRBJ1-4	TGCGCCAGCAGCCAAGGGTGGGGACAGGATGAAAAACTGTTTTTT	CASSQGWGQDEKLFF
TRBV5-6	TRBD1	once	TRBJ2-5	TGTGCCAGCAGCTTTGGACAGGGGGCTACTCATTTTGAGACCCAGTACTTC	CASSFGQGATHFETQYF
TRBV15	-	-	TRBJ2-7	TGTGCCACCAGCAGAGACCAGGGACGCGAGGGATACGAGCAGTACTTC	CATSRDQGREGYEQYF
TRBV1	-	-	TRBJ2-7	TGCACCAGCAGCCAAGGCAGGGATCTACGGCAGTACTTC	CTSSQGRDLRQYF
TRBV14	-	-	TRBJ2-7	TGTGCCAGCAGCCAAGGGTACACCTACGAGCAGTACTTC	CASSQGYTYEQYF
TRBV28	TRBD1	few	TRBJ1-1	TGTGCCAGCAGCCCGGGACAGGGGGATGAAGCTTTCTTT	CASSPGQGDEAFF
TRBV19	TRBD1	-	TRBJ1-5	TGTGCCAGTAGTCCGGGACAGGGGAACCAGCCCCAGCATTTT	CASSPGQGNQPQHF
TRBV29-1	-	-	TRBJ1-5	TGCAGCGTTGAGGTAGACATTTATCAGCCCCAGCATTTT	CSVEVDIYQPQHF
TRBV29-1	-	-	TRBJ1-1	TGCAGCGGGAGCGGATTTATGAACACTGAAGCTTTCTTT	CSGSGFMNTEAFF
TRBV10-2	-	-	TRBJ2-1	TGCGCCAGCAGTTTGGTAGAATACAATGAGCAGTTCTTC	CASSLVEYNEQFF
TRBV4-1	-	-	TRBJ2-7	TGCGCCAGCAGAATAGGTAGCGGCGACTCCTACGAGCAGTACTTC	CASRIGSGDSYEQYF
TRBV5-5	-	-	TRBJ1-1	TGTGCCAGCAGCTTGGCCAGACGGAGGAACACTGAAGCTTTCTTT	CASSLARRRNTEAFF
TRBV28	-	-	TRBJ1-1	TGTGCCAGCAGAGGGGGGAACACTGAAGCTTTCTTT	CASRGGNTEAFF
TRBV19	-	-	TRBJ1-3	TGTGCCAGTAGTACCTGGGATGGAAACACCATATATTTT	CASSTWDGNTIYF